This T cell receptor beta chain was captured by sequencing in a study of blood T cell repertoires in COVID-19 (dated by TCRdb to 2018 to 2020). Context from the whole study: The collaborator samples originated in the United States, Italy and Spain and spanned the acute and convalescent phases of COVID-19. Subjects who had been exposed to COVID-19, were actively infected with it, or had recovered from it provided the deeply sampled blood TCRbeta repertoires that made up the dataset. Samples came from the ongoing ImmuneRACE study (first 160 participants) plus 1,254 subjects from 6 global collaborators. A freely available public database, intended as a resource for researchers studying the immune response to SARS-CoV-2, is where the repertoires were released. The prospective study material was composed of cDNA or gDNA derived from T cells, B-cell-depleted T cells, or PBMCs. Where available, HLA class I and class II types were taken from metadata supplied by the sample provider and were not determined by assay-based typing. Nearly every sample came with metadata listing a de-identified subject ID, COVID-19 status, age in years and sex.

As to this clone: The antigen it binds to is not known. Base quality data are lacking; no much larger clone is found one base away.

The CDR3 sequence holds 14 residues, the cysteine and phenylalanine included. The only DNA kept is the CDR3, 42 bases in frame from the first base. The germline V gene encodes CDR1 LNHDA and CDR2 SQIVND (reference sequence). Germline trimming: 4 bases from V, 7 bases from J; junction bases outside gene matches: 7. The collaborating institutions used their own protocols to collect whole blood in K2EDTA tubes. For TCRbeta analysis, collaborators shipped samples in one of three forms: frozen whole blood, isolated PBMCs, or DNA extracted from either of those sample types. What the authors observed across the whole study: How much clinical and demographic metadata was included differed by source and by participant, and the metadata was provided uncurated.

TCRbeta CDR3 regions were amplified from genomic DNA by means of the immunoSEQ Assay, a bias-controlled multiplex PCR. The original methods were these. The number of nucleated cells in each sample was estimated from the amplification of reference gene primers within the assay. Sequence reads were collapsed and filtered to measure the absolute abundance of every unique TCRbeta CDR3 rearrangement. For each sample, productive Simpson clonality was calculated as the square root of Simpson's diversity index across productive rearrangements. TCRdb took over this immuneACCESS table, retaining in-frame rearrangements with V and J assigned. Such tables are incomplete; in checked studies, under half of the missing clones stem from an unresolved V gene, and the remainder is unexplained. The DNA was the basis for D and trimming; V, J and clone size are from that table. The sample table records around 45,000 clones; about 90% of these occur just once. The ten largest clones add up to less than 8% of the sample.

The origin of this receptor is a man in his 70s with active COVID-19. Sequencing was carried out using peripheral blood. The sequence joins TRBV19 to TRBJ2-1; 7 nucleotides in the junction match TRBD1. CDR3 sequence: CASSKGQPYNEQFF. The nucleotides read TGTGCCAGTAGTAAGGGACAGCCGTATAATGAGCAGTTCTTC.